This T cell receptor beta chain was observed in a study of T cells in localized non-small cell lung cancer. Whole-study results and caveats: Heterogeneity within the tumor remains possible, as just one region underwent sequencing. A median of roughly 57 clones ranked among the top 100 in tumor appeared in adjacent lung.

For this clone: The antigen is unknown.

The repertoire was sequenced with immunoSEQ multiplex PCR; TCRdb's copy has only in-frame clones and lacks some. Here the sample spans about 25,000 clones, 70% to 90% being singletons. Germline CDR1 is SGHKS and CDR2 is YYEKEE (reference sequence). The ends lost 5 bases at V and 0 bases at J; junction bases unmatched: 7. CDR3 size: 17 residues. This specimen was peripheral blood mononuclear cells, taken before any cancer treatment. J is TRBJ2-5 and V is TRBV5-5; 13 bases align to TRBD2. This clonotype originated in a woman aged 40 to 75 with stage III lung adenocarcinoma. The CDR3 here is CASRETSGGPHQETQYF. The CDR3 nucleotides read TGTGCCAGCAGGGAGACTAGCGGGGGGCCCCACCAAGAGACCCAGTACTTC.